The text below deals with one T cell receptor beta chain. Its antigen is currently unknown. This same CDR3 is encoded by further DNA sequences in the sample. This sample is drawn from a study of long-term antiretroviral therapy in people with HIV. Study conclusions and caveats: Regardless of time point, clones expanded before ART dominated the repertoire.

Before they underwent DNA extraction, samples held roughly 0.9-10 million cryopreserved PBMC. Germline CDR1 reads PRHDT; CDR2 reads FYEKMQ (reference sequence). With 0 bases removed from V and 1 base from J, the gap between germline ends came to 6 bases. The CDR3 runs to 14 residues. Run at survey level, the immunoSEQ assay was version v3.0. The target of sequencing was about 35,000-50,000 T-cell genomes per sample. Here immunoSEQ multiplex PCR was the method, and the copy in TCRdb shows in-frame clones only, minus some. The data contain about 17,000 clones, 81% of them singletons. This TCR derives from a man in his fifties with HIV. The sample here was unsorted PBMCs, taken 0.3 years before starting antiretroviral therapy. The rearrangement joins TRBV13 to TRBJ1-1; TRBD1 is a possible D gene (5 bases). CDR3 coding DNA: TGTGCCAGCAGCTTAGGCGGGGGGAACACTGAAGCTTTCTTT. It specifies CASSLGGGNTEAFF.